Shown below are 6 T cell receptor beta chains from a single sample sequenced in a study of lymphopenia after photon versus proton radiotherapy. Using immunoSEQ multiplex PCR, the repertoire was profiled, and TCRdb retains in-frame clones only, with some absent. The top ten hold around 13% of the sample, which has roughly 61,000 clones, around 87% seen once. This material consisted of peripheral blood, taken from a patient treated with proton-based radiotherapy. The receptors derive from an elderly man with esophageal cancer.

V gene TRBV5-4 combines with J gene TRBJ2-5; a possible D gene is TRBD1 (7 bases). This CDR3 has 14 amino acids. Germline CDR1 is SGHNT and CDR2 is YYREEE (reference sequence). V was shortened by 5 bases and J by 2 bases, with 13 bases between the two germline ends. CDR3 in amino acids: CASRAGQRQETQYF. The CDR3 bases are TGTGCCAGCAGGGCGGGACAGCGACAAGAGACCCAGTACTTC.

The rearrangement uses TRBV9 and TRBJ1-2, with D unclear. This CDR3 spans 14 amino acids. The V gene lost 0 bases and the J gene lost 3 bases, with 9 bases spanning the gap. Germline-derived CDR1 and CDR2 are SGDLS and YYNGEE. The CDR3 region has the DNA TGTGCCAGCAGCGTAGGATTGAAGGACTATGGCTACACCTTC. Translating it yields CASSVGLKDYGYTF. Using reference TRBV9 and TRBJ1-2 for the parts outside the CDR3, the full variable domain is DSGVTQTPKHLITATGQRVTLRCSPRSGDLSVYWYQQSLDQGLQFLIQYYNGEERAKGNILERFSAQQFPDLHSELNLSSLELGDSALYFCASSVGLKDYGYTFGSGTRLTVV.

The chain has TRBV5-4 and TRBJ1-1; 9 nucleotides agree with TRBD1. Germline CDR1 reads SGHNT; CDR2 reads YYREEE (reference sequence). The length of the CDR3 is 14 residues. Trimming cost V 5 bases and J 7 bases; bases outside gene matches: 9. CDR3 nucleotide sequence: TGTGCCAGCAGACCGGGACAGGGCGGGATTGAAGCTTTCTTT. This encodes CASRPGQGGIEAFF.

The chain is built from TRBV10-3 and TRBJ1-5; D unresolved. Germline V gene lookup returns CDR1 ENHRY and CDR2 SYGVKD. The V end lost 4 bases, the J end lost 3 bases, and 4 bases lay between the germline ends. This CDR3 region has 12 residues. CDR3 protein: CAISGPNQPQHF. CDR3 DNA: TGTGCCATCAGTGGGCCCAATCAGCCCCAGCATTTT.

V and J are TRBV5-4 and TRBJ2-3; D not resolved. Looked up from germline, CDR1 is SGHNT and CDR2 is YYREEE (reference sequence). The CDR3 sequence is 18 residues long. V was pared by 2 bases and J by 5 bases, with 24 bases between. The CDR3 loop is CASSFWATRTLRGDTQYF. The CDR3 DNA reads TGTGCCAGCAGCTTTTGGGCCACGAGGACGCTCCGAGGAGATACGCAGTATTTT.

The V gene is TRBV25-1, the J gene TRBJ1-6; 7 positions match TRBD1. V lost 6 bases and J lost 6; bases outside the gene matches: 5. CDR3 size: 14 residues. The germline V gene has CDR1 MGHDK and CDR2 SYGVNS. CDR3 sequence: CASSQGQFNSPLHF. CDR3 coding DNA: TGTGCCAGCAGCCAGGGACAGTTTAATTCACCCCTCCACTTT.